This T cell receptor (beta chain) is from a study of shared clonotypes between healthy human individuals. Study outcomes and limitations: Sharing across four donors was highest in naive CD4 (around 5%) and lowest in memory CD8 (roughly 0.4%).

With regard to this clone: Antigen specificity is unknown.

Among the donors, all were Caucasian adults who lived in Nashville, Tennessee. Sequencing used immunoSEQ multiplex PCR; TCRdb keeps in-frame clones, though not all of them. In the table there are around 2.1 million clones, almost 96% of which are singletons. CDR3 length: 16 amino acids. Germline V CDR1 and CDR2: SEHNR, FQNEAQ (reference sequence). The V segment lost 3 bases and the J segment 0 bases; nucleotides outside the gene matches: 2. Specimen: naive CD4+ T cells sorted from blood. The subset: CD45RA+ positively selected. The TCR was taken from a man aged 18 to 29 in good health. This sequence joins TRBV7-9 and TRBJ2-3; 11 nucleotides agree with TRBD2. The CDR3 is CASSLTSGKSTDTQYF. Here the CDR3 DNA reads TGTGCCAGCAGCTTGACTAGCGGGAAAAGCACAGATACGCAGTATTTT.